This T cell receptor beta chain was recorded in a study of blood T cells in healthy people across ages. The CDR3 spans 14 residues. Germline CDR1 SGHRS, CDR2 YFSETQ. Trimming pared 4 bases from V and 4 bases from J, leaving 13 bases between. A second about 6 to 12 cycle PCR used barcoded and J-beta primers. Sequencing of every sample gave 3 million or more CDR3-containing paired-end reads. TCRdb fed the 5' RACE reads into MiXCR, producing one record per CDR3 protein. This sample has 700,000 or so distinct CDR3 sequences, with 20% to 25% found just once. Every sample had a minimum of 6 million PBMCs isolated.

The sequence was obtained from a man between 65 and 79 years old in good health. Sequences were obtained from blood. The chain has TRBV5-1 and TRBJ2-3; D might be TRBD1 (7 bases). The CDR3 sequence: CASSPRGDADTQYF. CDR3 in DNA: TGCGCCAGCAGCCCCAGGGGGGATGCAGATACGCAGTATTTT.